This TCR beta chain was recorded in a study of T cells in Graves' hyperthyroidism and ophthalmopathy. Germline assignment: CDR1 ENHRY and CDR2 SYGVKD. With V trimmed by 4 bases and J by 1 base, 11 bases remained unmatched. This CDR3 has 18 residues. Hyperthyroidism was newly diagnosed in patients aged 18 to 65 (duration under 2 months). This clonotype occurred many times. Researchers took RNA transcripts and amplified the TCR beta CDR3 regions from them. HTBI primers were used for first-round RT-PCR of the TCR CDR3. TCRdb reprocessed the multiplex PCR reads with MiXCR, giving one entry per CDR3 protein. Of 550,000 to 650,000 distinct CDR3 sequences in the sample, about 14% were seen once.

The sequence was obtained from a woman in her thirties or forties with Graves' hyperthyroidism. What was sequenced was blood. V usage is TRBV10-3 and J usage is TRBJ2-7, with 12 bases aligning to TRBD2. The CDR3 reads CAISGGTSGSYASYEQYF. The CDR3 nucleotides read TGTGCCATCAGTGGGGGGACTAGCGGGTCTTATGCATCCTACGAGCAGTACTTC.